What follows are 29 T cell receptor beta chains derived from one specimen sequenced in a study of blood T cell repertoires in COVID-19. Measured with immunoSEQ multiplex PCR; TCRdb has only the in-frame clones, and not every one. The profile covers tens of thousands of clones, with over 80% appearing a single time and about 5.3% taken by the ten largest. The specimen was peripheral blood. The source is a middle-aged man with active COVID-19.

The chain recombines TRBV7-2 with TRBJ1-2, with unresolved D. CDR1 SGHTA and CDR2 FQGNSA come from the germline V gene. The CDR3 is 12 residues long. Trimming left V 6 bases short and J 8 bases short, with 13 bases between. In DNA, the CDR3 is TGTGCCAGCAGTCTGAGGATGACCGGCTACACCTTC. This codes for CASSLRMTGYTF.

This clone showed up just once. CDR3: CAWNKGGAGDTQYF. CDR3 bases: TGTGCCTGGAACAAAGGGGGGGCCGGAGATACGCAGTATTTT. This chain joins TRBV30 and TRBJ2-3; TRBD2 might be the D (7 bases). Trimming shortened V by 4 bases and J by 5 bases, and 16 bases separated the two germline ends. Germline V gene sequence: CDR1 GTSNPN, CDR2 SVGIG (reference sequence). There are 14 residues in the CDR3.

This rearrangement joins TRBV27 to TRBJ2-3; 9 bases map to TRBD2. Losses at the gene ends were 3 bases for V and 2 bases for J; bases not matched to a gene: 6. CDR3 size: 16 residues. Germline values: CDR1 MNHEY, CDR2 SMNVEV (reference sequence). As DNA, the CDR3 is TGTGCCAGCAGTTTCCGGGGACTAGCCTACACAGATACGCAGTATTTT. It translates to CASSFRGLAYTDTQYF.

The rearrangement uses TRBV7-9 and TRBJ2-3; TRBD1 agrees at 8 bases. V shed 5 bases, J shed 8 bases, and the junction held 6 bases outside the gene matches. CDR3 length: 13 residues. Germline V gives CDR1 SEHNR, CDR2 FQNEAQ (reference sequence). CDR3 protein: CASSPRGRSTQYF. The CDR3 DNA is TGTGCCAGCAGCCCCAGGGGGCGAAGTACGCAGTATTTT.

This chain connects TRBV27 to TRBJ1-2, with D possibly TRBD1 on 5 matching bases. The ends were cut back, 4 bases at V and 1 base at J, with 13 bases in the middle. CDR3 length: 15 amino acids. Germline CDR1 is MNHEY and CDR2 is SMNVEV (reference sequence). As DNA, the CDR3 is TGTGCCAGCAGTTCGGCAGGGTCGGTTAACTATGGCTACACCTTC. The encoded protein is CASSSAGSVNYGYTF.

The chain uses TRBV9 and TRBJ2-3, with TRBD2 as a possible D gene (6 bases). This CDR3 is 13 amino acids long. CDR1 is SGDLS, CDR2 YYNGEE, per germline. Trimming cost V 0 bases and J 7 bases, with 9 bases left between them. For the CDR3, the DNA is TGTGCCAGCAGCGTAGGGGACTTAAATACGCAGTATTTT. This gives the protein CASSVGDLNTQYF.

J is TRBJ2-7 and V is TRBV11-3; the match to TRBD1 covers 8 bases. CDR1 is SGHNT and CDR2 is YENEEA in the germline V gene. The V and J ends lost 6 bases and 4 bases, in that order; junction bases with no gene match: 8. This CDR3 is 14 amino acids long. The CDR3 spells CASSGQGRAYEQYF. CDR3 bases: TGTGCCAGCAGTGGACAGGGTCGAGCTTACGAGCAGTACTTC.

The V call is TRBV24-1, the J call TRBJ2-5; TRBD1 aligns across 7 bases. The CDR3 extends over 14 amino acids. Germline assignment: CDR1 KGHDR and CDR2 SFDVKD. V dropped 5 bases and J dropped 4; count of bases not matched to a gene: 6. This CDR3 reads CATSATDRAETQYF. The CDR3 DNA reads TGTGCCACCAGTGCTACCGACAGGGCAGAGACCCAGTACTTC.

The chain has TRBV5-8 and TRBJ1-5; D is unresolved. The CDR3 consists of 13 residues. V shed 6 bases and J shed 7 bases, with 14 bases lying between them. The germline gives CDR1 SGHTS, CDR2 YDEGEE. CDR3 in amino acids: CASIREEGQPQHF. The CDR3 DNA reads TGTGCCAGCATCCGGGAGGAGGGCCAGCCCCAGCATTTT.

The chain is built from TRBV4-2 and TRBJ1-1, with D perhaps TRBD1 (6 bases). CDR3 length: 14 amino acids. The germline V and J ends were trimmed by 0 bases and 8 bases, with 13 bases remaining between them. CDR1 is LGHNA and CDR2 is YNFKEQ in the germline V gene. CDR3 sequence (DNA): TGTGCCAGCAGCCAAGATCGGCAGGGGTTCGAAGCTTTCTTT. Its protein product is CASSQDRQGFEAFF.

The chain recombines TRBV5-4 with TRBJ2-3; TRBD1 is a possible D gene (6 bases). CDR1 SGHNT and CDR2 YYREEE come from the germline V gene (reference sequence). V was clipped by 4 bases and J by 0 bases, with 12 bases between them. This CDR3 has 15 amino acids. CDR3 nucleotide sequence: TGTGCCAGCAGCGCCTACAGGGTTAGCACAGATACGCAGTATTTT. Translating it yields CASSAYRVSTDTQYF.

The V and J genes are TRBV28 and TRBJ1-2; possibly TRBD1 for D (5 bases). Germline CDR1 and CDR2: MDHEN and SYDVKM. This CDR3 has 13 amino acids. V was pared by 3 bases and J by 6 bases, with 11 bases between. CDR3 loop: CASSLPGQNGYTF. The DNA for the CDR3 is TGTGCCAGCAGTTTGCCAGGGCAAAATGGCTACACCTTC.

This sequence joins TRBV19 and TRBJ2-2; TRBD1 might be the D (6 bases). This CDR3 contains 14 residues. The V end lost 5 bases, the J end lost 7 bases, and 14 bases lay between the germline ends. The germline V gene encodes CDR1 LNHDA and CDR2 SQIVND (reference sequence). For the CDR3, the DNA is TGTGCCAGTAGTCGTTTACAGGGCAACGGGGAGCTGTTTTTT. Translated, it gives CASSRLQGNGELFF. Drawing the rest from reference TRBV19 and TRBJ2-2, the complete variable domain is DGGITQSPKYLFRKEGQNVTLSCEQNLNHDAMYWYRQDPGQGLRLIYYSQIVNDFQKGDIAEGYSVSREKKESFPLTVTSAQKNPTAFYLCASSRLQGNGELFFGEGSRLTVL.

V gene TRBV19 combines with J gene TRBJ2-7; D is unclear. There are 13 residues in the CDR3. Germline V gene sequence: CDR1 LNHDA, CDR2 SQIVND (reference sequence). V lost 9 bases to trimming and J lost 0 bases, with 12 bases between them. In DNA, the CDR3 is TGTGCCAGCTCGCCAGGTATCTCCTACGAGCAGTACTTC. Its protein product is CASSPGISYEQYF.

Only one count was recorded for this clone. V usage is TRBV29-1 and J usage is TRBJ2-1, with 10 bases fitting TRBD2. J was trimmed by 5 bases and V by 5 bases; bases with no gene match: 6. Germline CDR1 SQVTM, CDR2 ANQGSEA. This CDR3 contains 14 residues. Here the CDR3 DNA reads TGCAGCGTTAATCTAGCGGGGGTAGACAATGAGCAGTTCTTC. Its translation: CSVNLAGVDNEQFF.

This chain joins TRBV18 and TRBJ1-2, with a tentative D call TRBD1 (5 bases). CDR1 and CDR2 from the germline V gene are KGHSH and LQKENI. This CDR3 has 17 residues. Trimming stripped 3 bases from V and 6 bases from J, with 23 bases between. This CDR3 is CASSPSHGTPVNNGYTF. CDR3 sequence (DNA): TGTGCCAGCTCACCCTCCCACGGGACTCCGGTCAACAATGGCTACACCTTC.

The rearrangement uses TRBV10-3 and TRBJ1-1; 7 bases agree with TRBD1. CDR3 size: 15 residues. After removal of 5 bases from V and 5 bases from J, the junction contained 11 bases not matched to a gene. Germline CDR1 ENHRY, CDR2 SYGVKD. This CDR3 reads CAISRATGAMTEAFF. DNA of the CDR3: TGTGCCATCAGTAGGGCTACAGGGGCAATGACTGAAGCTTTCTTT.

This clone was seen just once. The genes are TRBV28 and TRBJ1-4; weak D call: TRBD1 (5 bases). Germline lookup yields CDR1 MDHEN and CDR2 SYDVKM. The ends were cut back, 6 bases at V and 0 bases at J, with 14 bases in the middle. The CDR3 runs to 16 residues. The CDR3 DNA reads as TGTGCCAGCAGCCGGTCGGGCAGGGCAACTAATGAAAAACTGTTTTTT. It codes for CASSRSGRATNEKLFF.

This clone has a single count. V and J are TRBV29-1 and TRBJ2-3; 10 nucleotides match TRBD2. The germline V gene encodes CDR1 SQVTM and CDR2 ANQGSEA. The CDR3 is 15 amino acids. Trimming took 4 bases from V and 0 from J; bases not matched to a gene: 4. Written as DNA, the CDR3 is TGCAGCGTTGCAAAGCGGGAGGGGAGCACAGATACGCAGTATTTT. Translating it yields CSVAKREGSTDTQYF.

This clone was detected ten times or more. The gene calls are TRBV2 and TRBJ2-7; a weak D match, TRBD1 (6 bases). Germline CDR1 SNHLY, CDR2 FYNNEI. The CDR3 has 13 residues. V was pared by 0 bases and J by 3 bases, with 6 bases between. The CDR3 region is CASSEAQGYEQYF. DNA for the CDR3: TGTGCCAGCAGTGAAGCACAGGGCTACGAGCAGTACTTC. The whole variable domain, filled in from reference TRBV2 and TRBJ2-7, reads EPEVTQTPSHQVTQMGQEVILRCVPISNHLYFYWYRQILGQKVEFLVSFYNNEISEKSEIFDDQFSVERPDGSNFTLKIRSTKLEDSAMYFCASSEAQGYEQYFGPGTRLTVT.

The chain uses TRBV18 and TRBJ2-2; 7 bases match TRBD1. Germline CDR1 and CDR2: KGHSH and LQKENI. CDR3 length: 15 amino acids. The trim removed 4 bases at V and 1 base at J, leaving 3 bases unmatched. CDR3 region: CASSQGARNTGELFF. CDR3 sequence (DNA): TGTGCCAGCTCACAGGGGGCGCGGAACACCGGGGAGCTGTTTTTT.

The chain employs TRBV6-6 and TRBJ1-1; D is possibly TRBD1 (6 bases). The CDR3 runs 15 residues. Deletions cut 2 bases from V and 5 bases from J, with 15 bases between. Germline CDR1 and CDR2: MNHNY and SVGAGI (reference sequence). CDR3 loop: CASSYGDVRGTEAFF. The CDR3 DNA reads TGTGCCAGCAGTTACGGGGACGTAAGGGGGACTGAAGCTTTCTTT.

V usage is TRBV6-5 and J usage is TRBJ1-3; tentatively, D is TRBD1 (6 bases). The CDR3 is 16 residues long. V gave up 0 bases and J gave up 2 bases, with 11 bases separating them. The V gene's germline CDR1 is MNHEY and CDR2 SVGAGI. The CDR3 DNA follows: TGTGCCAGCAGTTACTCTCGGGGGGCGCCTGGAAACACCATATATTTT. It is translated as CASSYSRGAPGNTIYF.

The chain combines TRBV27 with TRBJ1-6, with D possibly matching TRBD1 (5 bases). The germline CDR1 and CDR2 sequences are MNHEY and SMNVEV (reference sequence). CDR3 length equals 15 residues. Between the trimmed V and J ends, which lost 4 bases and 6 bases, there was a span of 13 bases. CDR3 sequence (DNA): TGTGCCAGCAGTTCGGTAGGGGAACCTAATTCACCCCTCCACTTT. Translation: CASSSVGEPNSPLHF.

The CDR3 sequence: CASSLAGGVPGANVLTF. The CDR3 bases are TGTGCCAGCAGTTTGGCAGGGGGCGTACCTGGGGCCAACGTCCTGACTTTC. The V and J genes are TRBV27 and TRBJ2-6; 8 nucleotides agree with TRBD1. Looked up from germline, CDR1 is MNHEY and CDR2 is SMNVEV (reference sequence). The CDR3 runs 17 residues. V shed 3 bases and J 2 bases; nucleotides not matched to a gene: 6.

The chain links TRBV4-3 to TRBJ1-6; 7 bases are shared with TRBD1. Germline V gene lookup returns CDR1 LGHNA and CDR2 YSLEER. This CDR3 is 16 amino acids long. Trimming removed 1 base from V and 10 bases from J; junction bases left unmatched: 10. The CDR3 coding sequence is TGCGCCAGCAGCCAAGTCGCCGGGACAGTTGGGTCACCCCTCCACTTT. It translates to CASSQVAGTVGSPLHF.

The chain recombines TRBV13 with TRBJ2-1; 9 nucleotides agree with TRBD2. The germline V gene has CDR1 PRHDT and CDR2 FYEKMQ (reference sequence). V shed 2 bases, J shed 0 bases, and the junction held 8 bases outside the gene matches. The CDR3 is 18 amino acids. The CDR3 sequence: CASSLRVRSGSSYNEQFF. DNA for the CDR3: TGTGCCAGCAGCTTAAGAGTGCGTAGCGGGAGCTCCTACAATGAGCAGTTCTTC. The full variable domain, rest sourced from reference TRBV13 and TRBJ2-1, is AAGVIQSPRHLIKEKRETATLKCYPIPRHDTVYWYQQGPGQDPQFLISFYEKMQSDKGSIPDRFSAQQFSDYHSELNMSSLELGDSALYFCASSLRVRSGSSYNEQFFGPGTRLTVL.

The rearrangement uses TRBV28 and TRBJ1-2; no reliable D call. Germline-derived CDR1 and CDR2 are MDHEN and SYDVKM. Deletions cut 2 bases from V and 7 bases from J, with 5 bases between. The CDR3 spans 11 residues. The CDR3 sequence: CASSLDIGYTF. In DNA, the CDR3 is TGTGCCAGCAGTTTAGACATTGGCTACACCTTC.

The gene calls are TRBV5-1 and TRBJ2-7; TRBD1 is a possible D gene (6 bases). The germline CDR1 and CDR2 sequences are SGHRS and YFSETQ. Trimming took off 1 base at V and 3 bases at J, with 11 bases between the two ends. This CDR3 comprises 14 residues. The CDR3 spells CASSLTQGNYEQYF. The DNA for the CDR3 is TGCGCCAGCAGCTTGACACAGGGTAACTACGAGCAGTACTTC.